Listed below are T cell receptor beta chains from one sample, sequenced in a study of T cells in Graves' hyperthyroidism and ophthalmopathy. From the multiplex PCR reads, TCRdb called clonotypes with MiXCR, one entry per CDR3 protein. The sample shows hundreds of thousands of distinct CDR3 sequences, roughly 18% of them seen only once. Input material: blood. These receptors all stem from a man aged 50 to 59 with Graves' ophthalmopathy. Each CDR3 is given with its conserved first and last residue. D genes are given only for firm matches. For some rows the clone size is stated as once, few or many, or as a class when expanded; others skip it.

clone_size	d_call	v_call	cdr3_length	j_call	cdr3_nt	cdr3_aa
many	TRBD1	TRBV6-4	15	TRBJ1-2	TGTGCCAGCAGTGACGGGAACAGAGGGACAGGCGGCTACACCTTC	CASSDGNRGTGGYTF
-	-	TRBV29-1	14	TRBJ2-2	TGCAGCGTTGAGGACGGCCCAAGGGACGGGGAGCTGGTTTTT	CSVEDGPRDGELVF
many	-	TRBV20-1	13	TRBJ1-2	TGCAGTGCTATTCATAGGGGGGTAGGAGGCTACACCTTC	CSAIHRGVGGYTF
few	-	TRBV24-1	14	TRBJ1-5	TGTGCCACCAGTGATACACGGGTCGTAACGCCCCAGCATTTT	CATSDTRVVTPQHF
few	-	TRBV9	16	TRBJ1-4	TGTGCCAGCAGCGTAGGCAGCACTAGAACTAATGAAAAACTGTTTTTT	CASSVGSTRTNEKLFF
few	-	TRBV7-3	15	TRBJ2-2	TGTGCCAGCAGCAACGTCCCGGGAACCACCGGGGAGCTGTTTTTT	CASSNVPGTTGELFF
few	-	TRBV20-1	16	TRBJ2-4	TGCAGTAGTTCCAAGACGACTAGGGTCAAAGGTGGCATTCAGTACTTC	CSSSKTTRVKGGIQYF
-	-	TRBV20-1	12	TRBJ2-7	TGCAGTGCTGATAGACTAGGCTACGAGCAGTACTTC	CSADRLGYEQYF
few	-	TRBV6-5	15	TRBJ1-5	TGTGCCAGCAGTTACTCCCAGGGTAGCAATCAGCCCCAGCATTTT	CASSYSQGSNQPQHF
few	TRBD1	TRBV7-6	14	TRBJ2-2	TGTGCCAGCACCAAAACAGGGGGCACCGGGGAGCTGTTTTTT	CASTKTGGTGELFF
many	-	TRBV11-2	12	TRBJ2-7	TGTGCCAGCAGCTTATCGCGGACCGAGCAGTACTTC	CASSLSRTEQYF